These 24 T cell receptor beta chains share one sample of origin, sequenced in a study of blood T cell repertoires in COVID-19 (TCRdb year 2020). Receptor amplification or capture employed the immunoSEQ multiplex PCR assay. TCRdb holds this immuneACCESS table with in-frame rearrangements only. Some clones are missing; in checked studies, unresolved V genes explain under half, and the rest has no known cause. Within this sample are around 69,000 clones, with roughly 89% of them counted one time only. The biggest ten clones account for around 5.2% of the sample. Sequenced material: peripheral blood. The receptors derive from a woman aged 45-60 years with active COVID-19.

The chain combines TRBV29-1 with TRBJ2-7, with 8 nucleotides matching TRBD2. Germline CDR1 and CDR2: SQVTM and ANQGSEA. This CDR3 contains 15 residues. Trimming took 4 bases from V and 5 from J; bases not matched to a gene: 13. CDR3 amino acids: CSVVPVGTGGNEQYF. The CDR3 DNA is TGCAGCGTTGTTCCGGTTGGGACGGGAGGGAACGAGCAGTACTTC.

The chain is built from TRBV7-8 and TRBJ1-1; possibly TRBD1 for D (5 bases). From germline, CDR1 is SGHVS and CDR2 FQNEAQ. The V end lost 6 bases, the J end lost 0 bases, and 14 bases lay between the germline ends. The CDR3 consists of 15 residues. CDR3 DNA: TGTGCCAGCAGTGGGTCAGGGAATATGAACACTGAAGCTTTCTTT. Encoded protein: CASSGSGNMNTEAFF.

The chain recombines TRBV5-1 with TRBJ2-2; 7 nucleotides align to TRBD2. Trimming cost V 5 bases and J 4 bases; bases outside gene matches: 5. The length of the CDR3 is 14 residues. CDR1 and CDR2 (germline): SGHRS, YFSETQ. This chain's CDR3 is CASRGLAVTGELFF. The CDR3, as DNA: TGCGCCAGCAGAGGGCTAGCGGTCACCGGGGAGCTGTTTTTT.

V usage is TRBV7-2 and J usage is TRBJ1-5; D unresolved. The V and J ends lost 0 bases and 7 bases respectively, with 10 bases between them. Germline CDR1 is SGHTA and CDR2 is FQGNSA. CDR3 size: 14 residues. The CDR3 here is CASSLAAVRQPQHF. CDR3 bases: TGTGCCAGCAGCTTAGCAGCGGTAAGGCAGCCCCAGCATTTT.

The chain couples TRBV9 to TRBJ2-2; 13 bases map to TRBD2. V shed 4 bases, J shed 5 bases, and the junction held 8 bases outside the gene matches. CDR3 length: 17 residues. In germline, CDR1 is SGDLS, CDR2 YYNGEE. CDR3 coding DNA: TGTGCCAGCAGCTCAAGGACTAGCGGGAGAAAGACCGGGGAGCTGTTTTTT. Protein sequence: CASSSRTSGRKTGELFF.

The chain recombines TRBV20-1 with TRBJ1-6; D may be TRBD1 (6 bases). Germline V gene lookup returns CDR1 DFQATT and CDR2 SNEGSKA (reference sequence). The length of the CDR3 is 15 residues. The V end lost 3 bases, the J end lost 0 bases, and 9 bases lay between the germline ends. The CDR3 DNA is TGCAGTGCTAGTGAAGGGGGCTCCTATAATTCACCCCTCCACTTT. As protein: CSASEGGSYNSPLHF.

This chain links TRBV6-5 with TRBJ2-7, with D maybe TRBD1 (5 bases). This CDR3 is 14 amino acids long. The ends were cut back, 2 bases at V and 1 base at J, with 9 bases in the middle. The germline V gene encodes CDR1 MNHEY and CDR2 SVGAGI. CDR3: CASSYGATSYEQYF. CDR3 coding DNA: TGTGCCAGCAGTTACGGGGCAACTTCCTACGAGCAGTACTTC.

The gene calls are TRBV12-3 or TRBV12-4 and TRBJ1-4; D unclear. CDR3 length: 13 amino acids. V was pared by 3 bases and J by 8 bases, with 10 bases between. The CDR3 DNA is TGTGCCAGCAGTTTTGGCGGGATGGAAAAACTGTTTTTT. Protein sequence: CASSFGGMEKLFF.

The genes are TRBV21-1 and TRBJ2-7; the table names TRBD1, a call not compared with the DNA. TRBV21-1 is tagged as a pseudogene. CDR3 length: 12 amino acids. The CDR3 nucleotides are TGTGCCAGCAGGGACAGCTCCTACGAGCAGTACTTC. Translated, it gives CASRDSSYEQYF.

The J gene is TRBJ2-1, the V gene TRBV7-9, with 12 bases matching TRBD2. Germline lookup yields CDR1 SEHNR and CDR2 FQNEAQ (reference sequence). With V trimmed by 3 bases and J by 8 bases, 8 bases remained unmatched. This CDR3 spans 16 amino acids. CDR3 coding DNA: TGTGCCAGCAGCTTCCCGACTAGCGGGAGTCCCGATGAGCAGTTCTTC. This encodes CASSFPTSGSPDEQFF.

The chain is built from TRBV25-1 and TRBJ1-4, with a weak D call TRBD1 (6 bases). The CDR3 sequence is 14 residues long. V lost 5 bases and J 8 bases, leaving 15 bases between the germline ends. CDR1 and CDR2 from the germline V gene are MGHDK and SYGVNS. The CDR3 coding sequence is TGTGCCAGCAGTAAGAGGGGGAACGGCGAAAAACTGTTTTTT. It encodes CASSKRGNGEKLFF.

V is TRBV10-3 and J is TRBJ1-3, with no clear D. There are 15 residues in the CDR3. Germline V gives CDR1 ENHRY, CDR2 SYGVKD. V was cut by 1 base and J by 0 bases, with 7 bases left in between. CDR3 bases: TGTGCCATCAGTGAGTTAGGGAGCTCTGGAAACACCATATATTTT. Amino acid sequence: CAISELGSSGNTIYF.

The chain combines TRBV6-5 with TRBJ1-5; D is perhaps TRBD1 (5 bases). Germline V lookup: CDR1 MNHEY, CDR2 SVGAGI. The CDR3 is 16 residues long. Trimming took off 0 bases at V and 3 bases at J, with 12 bases between the two ends. The CDR3: CASSYSSRGLNQPQHF. The CDR3 nucleotides read TGTGCCAGCAGTTACTCGTCTAGGGGCCTCAATCAGCCCCAGCATTTT.

The chain couples TRBV12-3 or TRBV12-4 to TRBJ1-3; no firm D call. V lost 3 bases to trimming and J lost 4 bases, with 4 bases between them. This CDR3 region has 12 residues. The DNA of the CDR3 is TGTGCCAGCAGTTTCGGGGGAAACACCATATATTTT. Amino acid sequence: CASSFGGNTIYF.

The chain carries TRBV29-1 and TRBJ2-3; 12 bases match TRBD1. The CDR3 length is 16 residues. From germline, CDR1 is SQVTM and CDR2 ANQGSEA. V shed 4 bases and J 3 bases; nucleotides not matched to a gene: 8. CDR3 DNA sequence: TGCAGCGTTGGATCCCGGGACAGGGGGCGAACAGATACGCAGTATTTT. Protein sequence: CSVGSRDRGRTDTQYF.

This sequence joins TRBV19 and TRBJ1-1, with TRBD1 as a possible D gene (6 bases). In germline, CDR1 is LNHDA, CDR2 SQIVND (reference sequence). This CDR3 has 12 residues. V was shortened by 8 bases and J by 5 bases, with 12 bases between the two germline ends. Here the CDR3 DNA reads TGTGCCAGTGATGACAGGTCTACTGAAGCTTTCTTT. Translating gives CASDDRSTEAFF. Using reference TRBV19 and TRBJ1-1 for the parts outside the CDR3, the full variable domain is DGGITQSPKYLFRKEGQNVTLSCEQNLNHDAMYWYRQDPGQGLRLIYYSQIVNDFQKGDIAEGYSVSREKKESFPLTVTSAQKNPTAFYLCASDDRSTEAFFGQGTRLTVV.

The genes are TRBV24-1 and TRBJ2-1; 8 bases map to TRBD1. Germline V CDR1 and CDR2: KGHDR, SFDVKD. V lost 9 bases and J lost 7; bases outside the gene matches: 4. This CDR3 has 12 residues. The CDR3 DNA sequence: TGTGCCACCTCGGACAGGGTTAATGAGCAGTTCTTC. Translation: CATSDRVNEQFF.

This clone has only a few counts. The chain is built from TRBV29-1 and TRBJ2-1; 11 bases are a match to TRBD2. The trim removed 7 bases at V and 4 bases at J, leaving 9 bases unmatched. CDR1 is SQVTM, CDR2 ANQGSEA, per germline. The CDR3 has 15 amino acids. DNA for the CDR3: TGCAGCGCCCAGACTAGCGGGAACGCGTACAATGAGCAGTTCTTC. Residues: CSAQTSGNAYNEQFF.

This clone was detected a few times. The chain joins TRBV5-1 to TRBJ2-7, with D possibly TRBD1 on 6 matching bases. The CDR3 covers 14 residues. Trimming took 3 bases from V and 2 from J, leaving 12 bases between them. Germline CDR1 and CDR2: SGHRS and YFSETQ. CDR3 bases: TGCGCCAGCAGCTCGGGACAAGCAACCTACGAGCAGTACTTC. Encoded protein: CASSSGQATYEQYF.

The rearrangement joins TRBV4-1 to TRBJ2-7; 9 bases align to TRBD1. Germline trimming cut 1 base from V and 3 bases from J; bases unmatched to any gene: 7. This CDR3 is built from 16 residues. Germline CDR1 reads MGHRA; CDR2 reads YSYEKL. CDR3 DNA: TGCGCCAGCAGCCAAGTGGGACAGGGAATAAACTACGAGCAGTACTTC. Its translation: CASSQVGQGINYEQYF.

The chain links TRBV9 to TRBJ2-1; 10 bases align to TRBD2. The CDR3 is 15 residues long. The germline V gene encodes CDR1 SGDLS and CDR2 YYNGEE. V was pared by 2 bases and J by 7 bases, with 6 bases of the junction left unmatched. The CDR3 nucleotides are TGTGCCAGCAGCGTTTCTAGCGGGAGATATAATGAGCAGTTCTTC. This gives the protein CASSVSSGRYNEQFF. Filled out from reference TRBV9 and TRBJ2-1, the complete variable domain reads DSGVTQTPKHLITATGQRVTLRCSPRSGDLSVYWYQQSLDQGLQFLIQYYNGEERAKGNILERFSAQQFPDLHSELNLSSLELGDSALYFCASSVSSGRYNEQFFGPGTRLTVL.

CDR3 nucleotides: TGCGCCAGCAGCCAAGGGCCTAGCGGGAGCCCCATCCAAGAGACCCAGTACTTC. This encodes CASSQGPSGSPIQETQYF. V usage is TRBV4-1 and J usage is TRBJ2-5, with TRBD2 matching 10 bases. Trimming at V came to 1 base and at J to 1 base, leaving 9 bases not matched to a gene. Germline CDR1 MGHRA, CDR2 YSYEKL. The CDR3 is 18 residues long.

This chain uses TRBV30 with TRBJ2-7, with 7 bases that match TRBD1. The CDR3 has 17 amino acids. V gave up 5 bases and J gave up 6 bases; unmatched junction bases: 22. The germline V gene has CDR1 GTSNPN and CDR2 SVGIG (reference sequence). The CDR3 here is CAWRDSRLYRYVVEQYF. As DNA, the CDR3 is TGTGCCTGGCGGGACAGTAGACTTTACCGGTATGTGGTCGAGCAGTACTTC.

This chain uses TRBV5-4 with TRBJ2-3; 12 nucleotides line up with TRBD2. Germline trimming cut 4 bases from V and 0 bases from J; bases unmatched to any gene: 6. The CDR3 is 17 residues long. CDR1 and CDR2 from the germline V gene are SGHNT and YYREEE (reference sequence). CDR3 DNA: TGTGCCAGCAGCAGGGGGACTAGCGGGTCTAGCACAGATACGCAGTATTTT. It specifies CASSRGTSGSSTDTQYF.